A selection of T cell receptor beta chains follows, all from one sample in a study of OX40 agonist ivuxolimab in advanced cancers. Assay: immunoSEQ multiplex PCR; the TCRdb copy retains only in-frame clones and omits some. This sample yields roughly 52,000 clones, of which 80% to 90% are seen a single time; more than 1% belongs to the top ten. Sequenced here: CD4+ or CD8+ T cells sorted from blood, sampled in a trial of the OX40 agonist ivuxolimab. The origin of the receptors is an adult with an advanced solid tumor such as melanoma, head and neck, liver or kidney cancer. Both conserved end residues are part of each CDR3. The D gene is left open where the match is weak. Clone size is given for some rows only: seen once, a few or many times, or a class if the clone is expanded.

clone size	V gene	J gene	D gene	CDR3 protein	CDR3 DNA
NA	TRBV5-8	TRBJ2-2	NA	CASSAGQKHINTGELFF	TGTGCCAGCAGCGCGGGACAGAAACATATTAACACCGGGGAGCTGTTTTTT
NA	TRBV20-1	TRBJ2-1	NA	CSAQNNEQFF	TGCAGTGCTCAGAACAATGAGCAGTTCTTC
NA	TRBV6-6	TRBJ2-4	TRBD1	CASSTQGVRNIQYF	TGTGCCAGCAGTACCCAGGGGGTGCGAAACATTCAGTACTTC
NA	TRBV6-5	TRBJ1-2	TRBD1	CASSRNQGARGYTF	TGTGCCAGCAGTAGAAATCAGGGGGCGCGTGGCTACACCTTC
NA	TRBV28	TRBJ2-4	NA	CASSLSRGIDLAKNIQYF	TGTGCCAGCAGTTTATCGAGGGGAATTGACCTAGCCAAAAACATTCAGTACTTC
NA	TRBV11-2	TRBJ2-7	TRBD2	CASSSISGRAFHEQYF	TGTGCCAGCAGCTCGATAAGCGGGAGGGCTTTCCACGAGCAGTACTTC
once	TRBV29-1	TRBJ2-3	TRBD2	CSAGGGISTDTQYF	TGCAGCGCCGGGGGAGGGATTAGCACAGATACGCAGTATTTT
NA	TRBV5-4	TRBJ2-5	NA	CASSSGRDEETQYF	TGTGCCAGCAGCTCCGGCAGGGATGAAGAGACCCAGTACTTC
NA	TRBV5-6	TRBJ1-3	NA	CASSDGRNTIYF	TGTGCCAGCAGCGATGGAAGAAACACCATATATTTT
NA	TRBV6-1	TRBJ2-5	NA	CASSAGSQETQYF	TGTGCCAGCAGTGCTGGGAGCCAAGAGACCCAGTACTTC
few	TRBV18	TRBJ1-1	NA	CASSPQDTEAFF	TGTGCCAGCTCACCACAGGACACTGAAGCTTTCTTT
few	TRBV2	TRBJ2-1	TRBD2	CASRPGLEYSNEQFF	TGTGCCAGCAGACCGGGACTAGAGTATTCCAATGAGCAGTTCTTC
NA	TRBV5-1	TRBJ2-6	TRBD1	CASSELSQGADGANVLTF	TGCGCCAGCAGCGAGTTGTCACAGGGGGCTGATGGGGCCAACGTCCTGACTTTC
NA	TRBV5-4	TRBJ2-3	NA	CASSSDTSTTDTQYF	TGTGCCAGCAGCTCAGATACTAGCACCACAGATACGCAGTATTTT
NA	TRBV2	TRBJ2-7	TRBD1	CASSLILGQGLQQYF	TGTGCCAGCAGCCTGATCTTGGGACAGGGCTTACAGCAGTACTTC
NA	TRBV18	TRBJ2-3	NA	CASSPGDTQYF	TGTGCCAGCTCACCCGGAGATACGCAGTATTTT
NA	TRBV11-2	TRBJ1-1	NA	CASSFTGTFGEAFF	TGTGCCAGCAGCTTTACCGGGACGTTCGGTGAAGCTTTCTTT
NA	TRBV29-1	TRBJ1-1	NA	CSVGWGTEAFF	TGCAGCGTTGGATGGGGGACTGAAGCTTTCTTT
few	TRBV6-5	TRBJ1-5	NA	CASSSLPGSSNQPQHF	TGTGCCAGCAGTTCCCTCCCAGGGAGTAGCAATCAGCCCCAGCATTTT
NA	TRBV7-3	TRBJ2-1	TRBD2	CASSLTSGRHNEQFF	TGTGCCAGCAGCTTGACTAGCGGGCGACACAATGAGCAGTTCTTC
once	TRBV11-2	TRBJ2-3	TRBD2	CASSARAGGTDTQYF	TGTGCCAGCAGCGCCAGAGCGGGAGGGACAGATACGCAGTATTTT
NA	TRBV25-1	TRBJ1-1	TRBD1	CASSGQGPNTEAFF	TGTGCCAGCAGCGGACAGGGGCCGAACACTGAAGCTTTCTTT
NA	TRBV28	TRBJ1-2	TRBD1	CASTRLPYPGQDYGYTF	TGTGCCAGCACTCGTCTTCCCTACCCGGGACAGGACTATGGCTACACCTTC
once	TRBV7-2	TRBJ2-1	NA	CASSAGIYNEQFF	TGTGCCAGCAGCGCCGGGATTTACAATGAGCAGTTCTTC
NA	TRBV7-2	TRBJ2-1	NA	CASSLGGSEQFF	TGTGCCAGCAGCCTAGGGGGGAGTGAGCAGTTCTTC
NA	TRBV6-5	TRBJ1-5	NA	CAAGGVASNQPQHF	TGTGCCGCCGGGGGGGTAGCGAGCAATCAGCCCCAGCATTTT
NA	TRBV11-3	TRBJ2-6	NA	CASSLDGGANVLTF	TGTGCCAGCAGCTTGGATGGTGGGGCCAACGTCCTGACTTTC
NA	TRBV6-6	TRBJ1-1	NA	CASSDRTANTEAFF	TGTGCCAGCAGCGACCGGACGGCGAACACTGAAGCTTTCTTT
NA	TRBV5-6	TRBJ1-1	TRBD1	CASSHSTGNFEAFF	TGTGCCAGCAGCCACTCGACAGGGAACTTTGAAGCTTTCTTT
NA	TRBV6-1	TRBJ2-2	TRBD1	CASSTQGAGAGELFF	TGTGCCAGCAGCACACAGGGGGCGGGGGCCGGGGAGCTGTTTTTT
NA	TRBV28	TRBJ2-2	NA	CASSHNTLTNTGELFF	TGTGCCAGCAGTCACAATACCTTAACGAACACCGGGGAGCTGTTTTTT
NA	TRBV7-2	TRBJ2-5	TRBD2	CASSAERENKETQYF	TGTGCCAGCAGCGCAGAGCGGGAGAACAAAGAGACCCAGTACTTC
NA	TRBV7-2	TRBJ2-7	NA	CASSLKQGYRYF	TGTGCCAGCAGCTTAAAACAGGGTTATCGGTACTTC
NA	TRBV7-2	TRBJ2-2	NA	CASSSMPGRNGELFF	TGTGCCAGCAGCTCCATGCCGGGTCGAAACGGGGAGCTGTTTTTT
NA	TRBV5-4	TRBJ2-3	NA	CASSLDNFERAGDTQYF	TGTGCCAGCAGCTTGGATAACTTTGAGCGAGCGGGAGATACGCAGTATTTT
NA	TRBV2	TRBJ2-3	NA	CASKGGVPWADTQYF	TGTGCCAGCAAAGGTGGCGTGCCATGGGCAGATACGCAGTATTTT
NA	TRBV27	TRBJ2-2	TRBD1	CASSLYGTGSGELFF	TGTGCCAGCAGTTTATACGGGACAGGGTCCGGGGAGCTGTTTTTT
NA	TRBV28	TRBJ2-7	TRBD1	CASSPPGQGAGEQYF	TGTGCCAGCAGCCCCCCGGGACAGGGGGCTGGCGAGCAGTACTTC
NA	TRBV5-8	TRBJ2-2	TRBD2	CASSPQLTSGHTGELFF	TGTGCCAGCAGCCCCCAGCTGACTAGCGGGCACACCGGGGAGCTGTTTTTT
NA	TRBV5-6	TRBJ1-1	NA	CASSRRSRATEAFF	TGTGCCAGCAGCCGTAGAAGCCGAGCCACTGAAGCTTTCTTT
NA	TRBV28	TRBJ1-4	NA	CASSFPPGEKLFF	TGTGCCAGCAGTTTTCCCCCGGGGGAAAAACTGTTTTTT